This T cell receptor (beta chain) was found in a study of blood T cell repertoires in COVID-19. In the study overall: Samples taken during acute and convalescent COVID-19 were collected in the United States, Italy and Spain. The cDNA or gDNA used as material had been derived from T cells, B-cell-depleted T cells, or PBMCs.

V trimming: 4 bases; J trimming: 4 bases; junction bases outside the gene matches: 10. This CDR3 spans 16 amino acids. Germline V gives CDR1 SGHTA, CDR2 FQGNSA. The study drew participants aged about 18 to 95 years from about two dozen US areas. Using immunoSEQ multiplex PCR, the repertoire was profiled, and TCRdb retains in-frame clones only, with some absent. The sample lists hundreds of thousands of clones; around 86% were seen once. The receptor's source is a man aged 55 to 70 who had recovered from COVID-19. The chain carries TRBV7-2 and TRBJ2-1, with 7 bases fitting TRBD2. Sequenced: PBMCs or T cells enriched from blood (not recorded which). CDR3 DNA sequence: TGTGCCAGCAGCTCGTTTCTAGCGGCGCAATACAATGAGCAGTTCTTC. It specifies CASSSFLAAQYNEQFF.